This T cell receptor beta chain is from a study of siplizumab effects on memory and regulatory T cells. Study-level points and caveats: Treatment with siplizumab left mappable alloreactive CD4+ clones averaging approximately 69% Treg-derived, compared with 26.9% in controls. In roughly 80-96% of proliferating CD4+ or CD8+ clones, a naive or memory phenotype could not be assigned.

TCRdb's copy holds only in-frame clones and misses some; the assay was immunoSEQ multiplex PCR. Found here are approximately 65,000 clones, around four fifths of them singletons; the top ten hold more than 3.5%. Sequencing was performed on unstimulated naive, memory, effector memory and TEMRA subsets derived from a few donor pairs. Trimming pared 0 bases from V and 0 bases from J, leaving 10 bases between. The CDR3 is made up of 16 amino acids. Per germline, CDR1 SGHNT and CDR2 YYREEE (reference sequence). A word on this clone: The antigen is undetermined.

Material for sequencing was memory CD4+ T cells sorted from blood. This TCR was recovered from a human donor in good health. The chain joins TRBV5-4 to TRBJ2-1; D might be TRBD2 (5 bases). The CDR3 region has the DNA TGTGCCAGCAGCTTGGCGGGAAGGAGCTCCTACAATGAGCAGTTCTTC. Amino acid sequence: CASSLAGRSSYNEQFF.